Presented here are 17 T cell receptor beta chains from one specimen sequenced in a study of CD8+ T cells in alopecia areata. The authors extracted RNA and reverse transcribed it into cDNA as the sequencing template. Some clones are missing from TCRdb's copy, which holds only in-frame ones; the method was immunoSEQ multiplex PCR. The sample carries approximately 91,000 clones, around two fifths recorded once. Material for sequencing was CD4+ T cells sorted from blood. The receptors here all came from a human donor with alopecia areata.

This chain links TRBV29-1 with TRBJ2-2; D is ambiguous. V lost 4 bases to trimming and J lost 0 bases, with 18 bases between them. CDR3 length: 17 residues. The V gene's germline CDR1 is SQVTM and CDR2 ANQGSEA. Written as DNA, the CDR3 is TGCAGCGTTGGGTTAACTGGACGTACCACGAACACCGGGGAGCTGTTTTTT. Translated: CSVGLTGRTTNTGELFF.

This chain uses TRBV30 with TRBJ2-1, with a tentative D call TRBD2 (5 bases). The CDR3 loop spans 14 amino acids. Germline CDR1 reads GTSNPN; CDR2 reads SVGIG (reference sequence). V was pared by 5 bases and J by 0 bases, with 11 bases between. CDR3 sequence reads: CAWVSGSSYNEQFF. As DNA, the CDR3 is TGTGCCTGGGTCAGCGGTAGCTCCTACAATGAGCAGTTCTTC.

CDR3 loop: CSVALAGAQETQYF. The CDR3 DNA reads as TGCAGCGTTGCCCTAGCGGGTGCCCAAGAGACCCAGTACTTC. The V and J genes are TRBV29-1 and TRBJ2-5; TRBD2 matches at 8 bases. With V trimmed by 4 bases and J by 1 base, 5 bases remained unmatched. The germline CDR1 and CDR2 sequences are SQVTM and ANQGSEA. CDR3 size: 14 residues.

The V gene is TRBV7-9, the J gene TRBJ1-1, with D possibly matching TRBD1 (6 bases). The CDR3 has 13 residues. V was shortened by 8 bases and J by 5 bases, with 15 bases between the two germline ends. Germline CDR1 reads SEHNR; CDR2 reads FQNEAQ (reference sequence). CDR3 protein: CASSIQGGTEAFF. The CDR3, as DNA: TGTGCCAGCTCAATACAGGGCGGGACTGAAGCTTTCTTT.

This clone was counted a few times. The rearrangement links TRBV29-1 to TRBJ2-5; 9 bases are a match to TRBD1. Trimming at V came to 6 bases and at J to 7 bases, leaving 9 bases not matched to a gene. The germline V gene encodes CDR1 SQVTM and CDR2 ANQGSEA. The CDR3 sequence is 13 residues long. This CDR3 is CSVTRTGVTTQYF. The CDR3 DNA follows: TGCAGCGTCACGAGGACAGGGGTGACGACCCAGTACTTC.

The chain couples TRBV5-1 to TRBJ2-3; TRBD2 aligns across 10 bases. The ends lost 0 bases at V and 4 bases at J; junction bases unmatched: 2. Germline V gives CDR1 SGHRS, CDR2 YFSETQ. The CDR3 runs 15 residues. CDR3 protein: CASSLATSGADTQYF. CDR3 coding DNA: TGCGCCAGCAGCTTGGCTACTAGCGGGGCAGATACGCAGTATTTT.

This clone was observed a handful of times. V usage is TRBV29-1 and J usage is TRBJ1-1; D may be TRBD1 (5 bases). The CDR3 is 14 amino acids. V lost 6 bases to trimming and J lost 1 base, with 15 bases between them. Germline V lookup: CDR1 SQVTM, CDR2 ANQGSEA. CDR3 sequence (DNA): TGCAGCGTCGCCCTCCAGGGCACGAACACTGAAGCTTTCTTT. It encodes CSVALQGTNTEAFF.

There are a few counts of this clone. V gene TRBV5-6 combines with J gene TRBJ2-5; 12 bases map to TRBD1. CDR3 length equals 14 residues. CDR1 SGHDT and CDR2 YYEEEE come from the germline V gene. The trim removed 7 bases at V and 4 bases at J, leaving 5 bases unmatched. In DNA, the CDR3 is TGTGCCAGCGGGACAGGGGGCGTGGGAGAGACCCAGTACTTC. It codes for CASGTGGVGETQYF.

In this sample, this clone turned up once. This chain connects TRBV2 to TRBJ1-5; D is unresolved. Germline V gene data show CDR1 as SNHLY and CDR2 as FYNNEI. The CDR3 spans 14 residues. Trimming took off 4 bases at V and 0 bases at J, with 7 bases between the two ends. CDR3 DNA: TGTGCCAGCAGTGTCAGCTATAGCAATCAGCCCCAGCATTTT. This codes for CASSVSYSNQPQHF.

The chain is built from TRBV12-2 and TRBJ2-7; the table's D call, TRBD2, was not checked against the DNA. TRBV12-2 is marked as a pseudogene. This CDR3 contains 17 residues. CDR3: CASRLARVGGSSYEQYF. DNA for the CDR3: TGTGCAAGTCGCTTAGCACGCGTCGGCGGGAGCTCCTACGAGCAGTACTTC.

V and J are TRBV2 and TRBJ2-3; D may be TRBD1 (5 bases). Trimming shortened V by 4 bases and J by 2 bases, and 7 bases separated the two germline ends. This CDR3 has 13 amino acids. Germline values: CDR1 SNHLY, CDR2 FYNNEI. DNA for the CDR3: TGTGCCAGCAGTGTCAGGGACACAGATACGCAGTATTTT. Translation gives CASSVRDTDTQYF.

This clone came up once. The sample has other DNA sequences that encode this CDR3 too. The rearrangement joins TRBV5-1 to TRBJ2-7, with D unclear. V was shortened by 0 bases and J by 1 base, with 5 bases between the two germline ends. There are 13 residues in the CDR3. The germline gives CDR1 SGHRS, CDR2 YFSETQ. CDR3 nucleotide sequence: TGCGCCAGCAGCTTGGGGCAGTCCTACGAGCAGTACTTC. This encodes CASSLGQSYEQYF.

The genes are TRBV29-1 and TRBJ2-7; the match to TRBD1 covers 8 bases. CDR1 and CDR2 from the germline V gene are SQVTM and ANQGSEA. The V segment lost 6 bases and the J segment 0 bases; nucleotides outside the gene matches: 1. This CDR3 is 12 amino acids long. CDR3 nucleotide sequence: TGCAGCGTGGGACAGGCCTCCTACGAGCAGTACTTC. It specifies CSVGQASYEQYF.

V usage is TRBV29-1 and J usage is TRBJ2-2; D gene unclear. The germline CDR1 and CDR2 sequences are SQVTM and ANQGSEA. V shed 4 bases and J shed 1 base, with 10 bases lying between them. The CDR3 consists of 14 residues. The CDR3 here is CSVASRGNTGELFF. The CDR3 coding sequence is TGCAGCGTTGCTTCCCGTGGGAACACCGGGGAGCTGTTTTTT.

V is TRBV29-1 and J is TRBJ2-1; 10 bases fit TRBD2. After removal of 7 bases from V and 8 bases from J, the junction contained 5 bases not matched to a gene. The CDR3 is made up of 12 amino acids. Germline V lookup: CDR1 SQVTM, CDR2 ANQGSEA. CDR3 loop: CSAGLARDEQFF. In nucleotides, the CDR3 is TGCAGCGCGGGACTAGCGCGGGATGAGCAGTTCTTC.

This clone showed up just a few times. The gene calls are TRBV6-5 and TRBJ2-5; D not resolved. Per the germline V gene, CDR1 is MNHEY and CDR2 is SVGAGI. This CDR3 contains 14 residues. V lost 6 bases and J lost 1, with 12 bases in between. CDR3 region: CASSSRVSQETQYF. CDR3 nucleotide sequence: TGTGCCAGCAGCTCCAGAGTTTCCCAAGAGACCCAGTACTTC.

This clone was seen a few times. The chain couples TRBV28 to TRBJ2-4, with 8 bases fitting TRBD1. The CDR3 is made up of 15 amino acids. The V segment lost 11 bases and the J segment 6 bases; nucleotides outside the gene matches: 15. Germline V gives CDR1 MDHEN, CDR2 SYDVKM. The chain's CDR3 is CAHRTSGGFPNIQYF. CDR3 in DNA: TGTGCCCATCGGACATCAGGGGGCTTCCCAAACATTCAGTACTTC.